Following are 22 T cell receptor beta chains from one sample sequenced in a study of blood T cell repertoires in COVID-19. TCRdb keeps only in-frame clones here, not all; method: immunoSEQ multiplex PCR. The data show some 70,000 clones, around 90% seen once. The source material was peripheral blood. The source is a woman older than 75 with active COVID-19.

The genes are TRBV28 and TRBJ1-5; 8 positions agree with TRBD1. Per germline, CDR1 MDHEN and CDR2 SYDVKM. V lost 7 bases and J lost 0; bases outside the gene matches: 11. The CDR3 length is 17 residues. CDR3 protein: CASTGGQGALSNQPQHF. In nucleotides, the CDR3 is TGTGCCAGCACCGGGGGGCAGGGGGCGCTTAGCAATCAGCCCCAGCATTTT.

The DNA for the CDR3 is TGTGCCAGTAGTATAGCGCCGGCAGACATTAATCAGCCCCAGCATTTT. Protein sequence: CASSIAPADINQPQHF. The V call is TRBV19, the J call TRBJ1-5; D remains ambiguous. The CDR3 has 16 residues. The germline V and J ends were trimmed by 1 base and 4 bases, with 14 bases remaining between them. Germline V CDR1 and CDR2: LNHDA, SQIVND (reference sequence).

About this clone: A junction end diverges from the germline sequence, so it may reflect a read error. The chain carries TRBV4-1 and TRBJ2-1, with 9 nucleotides matching TRBD2. The CDR3 is made up of 18 amino acids. The germline V gene has CDR1 MGHRA and CDR2 YSYEKL. This CDR3 is CTSSYFLAGAPSYNEQFF. DNA for the CDR3: TGCACCAGCAGCTACTTTTTAGCGGGGGCCCCTTCCTACAATGAGCAGTTCTTC.

This chain joins TRBV7-2 and TRBJ1-2; TRBD1 matches 8 bases. J gave up 8 bases and V 5 bases, and 13 bases lay outside the gene matches. The CDR3 spans 15 residues. The germline CDR1 and CDR2 sequences are SGHTA and FQGNSA. CDR3 nucleotide sequence: TGTGCCAGCAGCCCCCAGGGGGCGGACAGCGAGGGCTACACCTTC. This translates into CASSPQGADSEGYTF. Based on the CDR3 plus reference TRBV7-2 and TRBJ1-2, the full variable domain is GAGVSQSPSNKVTEKGKDVELRCDPISGHTALYWYRQSLGQGLEFLIYFQGNSAPDKSGLPSDRFSAERTGGSVSTLTIQRTQQEDSAVYLCASSPQGADSEGYTFGSGTRLTVV.

The chain combines TRBV19 with TRBJ2-6, with 10 bases matching TRBD1. Germline V lookup: CDR1 LNHDA, CDR2 SQIVND (reference sequence). With V trimmed by 6 bases and J by 2 bases, 13 bases remained unmatched. The CDR3 covers 19 residues. CDR3 coding DNA: TGTGCCAGTAGATCACCCGGCCCCGGGACAGGGGCTGGGGCCAACGTCCTGACTTTC. This codes for CASRSPGPGTGAGANVLTF.

The chain uses TRBV6-5 and TRBJ1-6; 7 bases line up with TRBD1. V lost 10 bases, J lost 6 bases, and 6 bases stayed unmatched. CDR1 is MNHEY and CDR2 is SVGAGI in the germline V gene. The CDR3 contains 13 residues. The CDR3 reads CATPGTVNSPLHF. The CDR3 DNA is TGTGCCACCCCCGGGACAGTTAATTCACCCCTCCACTTT.

V and J are TRBV6-7 and TRBJ2-3, with D possibly matching TRBD2 (5 bases). TRBV6-7 is filed as an ORF, its function uncertain. V lost 0 bases and J lost 0, with 34 bases in between. This CDR3 is built from 24 residues. CDR3: CASSYSIDLVTGRPSPRSTDTQYF. The CDR3, as DNA: TGTGCCAGCAGTTACTCGATCGATTTAGTGACTGGGCGGCCTAGCCCCCGTAGCACAGATACGCAGTATTTT.

V usage is TRBV4-2 and J usage is TRBJ2-5, with 13 bases fitting TRBD2. Losses at the gene ends were 0 bases for V and 5 bases for J; bases not matched to a gene: 9. This CDR3 contains 18 residues. The V gene's germline CDR1 is LGHNA and CDR2 YNFKEQ. As DNA, the CDR3 is TGTGCCAGCAGCCAAGAACTAGCGGGAGGGCCCTCAATGGAGACCCAGTACTTC. The encoded protein is CASSQELAGGPSMETQYF.

This chain links TRBV29-1 with TRBJ2-1; 7 nucleotides match TRBD2. The CDR3 consists of 13 residues. Per the germline V gene, CDR1 is SQVTM and CDR2 is ANQGSEA. V gave up 2 bases and J gave up 4 bases; unmatched junction bases: 2. The CDR3 here is CSVEPAGYNEQFF. The CDR3 DNA follows: TGCAGCGTTGAACCAGCGGGGTACAATGAGCAGTTCTTC.

The chain employs TRBV5-1 and TRBJ2-1, with 12 positions matching TRBD2. The CDR3 is 16 residues long. Germline V gene data show CDR1 as SGHRS and CDR2 as YFSETQ. The V segment lost 4 bases and the J segment 3 bases; nucleotides outside the gene matches: 5. The CDR3 here is CASSLTTSGSYNEQFF. CDR3 sequence (DNA): TGCGCCAGCAGCCTAACGACTAGCGGGAGCTACAATGAGCAGTTCTTC.

The rearrangement links TRBV11-2 to TRBJ2-1; D not resolved. The V and J ends lost 1 base and 4 bases respectively, with 11 bases between them. CDR1 and CDR2 from the germline V gene are SGHAT and FQNNGV. The CDR3 spans 15 residues. The CDR3 nucleotides read TGTGCCAGCAGCTTAGCATTTCAGGCATACAATGAGCAGTTCTTC. This translates into CASSLAFQAYNEQFF.

The J gene is TRBJ2-3, the V gene TRBV19; D not resolved. CDR1 is LNHDA and CDR2 is SQIVND in the germline V gene (reference sequence). V lost 3 bases, J lost 3 bases, and 4 bases lay in between. The CDR3 runs to 12 residues. The DNA for the CDR3 is TGTGCCAGTAGTATGAGGACAGATACGCAGTATTTT. This encodes CASSMRTDTQYF.

The sample holds a few counts of this clone. This chain links TRBV9 with TRBJ1-6; D not resolved. From germline, CDR1 is SGDLS and CDR2 YYNGEE. Trimming pared 4 bases from V and 8 bases from J, leaving 10 bases between. CDR3 size: 13 residues. CDR3 protein: CASSLAGYSPLHF. DNA of the CDR3: TGTGCCAGCAGCCTTGCAGGATATTCACCCCTCCACTTT.

V gene TRBV10-3 combines with J gene TRBJ2-7; 14 nucleotides match TRBD2. CDR1 and CDR2 (germline): ENHRY, SYGVKD. The CDR3 contains 14 residues. The V and J ends lost 6 bases and 6 bases, in that order; junction bases with no gene match: 4. The chain's CDR3 is CAISGLAGGGEQYF. The CDR3 DNA reads TGTGCCATCAGCGGACTAGCGGGAGGCGGCGAGCAGTACTTC.

The chain combines TRBV19 with TRBJ2-2, with 8 bases identical to TRBD1. The germline V gene encodes CDR1 LNHDA and CDR2 SQIVND (reference sequence). V was clipped by 6 bases and J by 1 base; unmatched bases: 7. The CDR3 totals 16 residues. In DNA form, the CDR3 reads TGTGCCAGTAGGGACAGGGAAGGCTTGAACACCGGGGAGCTGTTTTTT. Its protein product is CASRDREGLNTGELFF.

Worth noting for this clone: Sequence at one end of the junction differs from germline and may be a read error. V usage is TRBV11-2 and J usage is TRBJ2-7; 8 bases match TRBD1. CDR3 size: 11 residues. Germline CDR1 reads SGHAT; CDR2 reads FQNNGV. This CDR3 is CASSLQGAHVF. The CDR3 nucleotides read TGTGCCAGCAGCTTACAGGGGGCTCATGTCTTC.

The chain couples TRBV3-1 (or the pseudogene TRBV3-2) to TRBJ2-7, with TRBD1 matching over 7 bases. Germline values: CDR1 LGHDT, CDR2 YNNKEL (reference sequence). J gave up 2 bases and V 2 bases, and 6 bases lay outside the gene matches. The CDR3 spans 15 residues. DNA of the CDR3: TGTGCCAGCAGCCAAAGTCGCGACAGGGCCTACGAGCAGTACTTC. Translation gives CASSQSRDRAYEQYF.

V gene TRBV30 combines with J gene TRBJ2-1, with a tentative D call TRBD2 (6 bases). Germline loops: CDR1 GTSNPN, CDR2 SVGIG (reference sequence). With 6 bases removed from V and 0 bases from J, the gap between germline ends came to 12 bases. The CDR3 contains 14 residues. The CDR3 loop is CACIAAGSYNEQFF. In nucleotides, the CDR3 is TGTGCCTGTATAGCGGCAGGCTCCTACAATGAGCAGTTCTTC.

V and J are TRBV6-5 and TRBJ2-7; 7 nucleotides align to TRBD2. The CDR3 loop spans 13 amino acids. After removal of 8 bases from V and 2 bases from J, the junction contained 6 bases not matched to a gene. Germline CDR1 and CDR2: MNHEY and SVGAGI. The DNA for the CDR3 is TGTGCCAGCGGTCAGGGACTAACCTACGAGCAGTACTTC. Its protein is CASGQGLTYEQYF.

This chain links TRBV5-5 with TRBJ1-1; D not certain. The CDR3 has 16 residues. Trimming pared 0 bases from V and 4 bases from J, leaving 16 bases between. The germline CDR1 and CDR2 sequences are SGHKS and YYEKEE (reference sequence). The CDR3: CASSLVITTAGTEAFF. Written as DNA, the CDR3 is TGTGCCAGCAGCTTGGTGATTACCACCGCAGGCACTGAAGCTTTCTTT.

The CDR3 here is CSVGGRGYEQYF. DNA of the CDR3: TGCAGCGTTGGGGGCAGGGGGTACGAGCAGTACTTC. The chain couples TRBV29-1 to TRBJ2-7; TRBD1 aligns across 7 bases. The CDR3 is 12 amino acids. V lost 4 bases to trimming and J lost 4 bases; unmatched junction nucleotides: 4. Looked up from germline, CDR1 is SQVTM and CDR2 is ANQGSEA.

V usage is TRBV28 and J usage is TRBJ1-6; 10 nucleotides align to TRBD1. The ends lost 2 bases at V and 7 bases at J; junction bases unmatched: 2. Germline assignment: CDR1 MDHEN and CDR2 SYDVKM. This CDR3 is 15 amino acids long. The CDR3: CASSLPTGGNSPLHF. The CDR3 DNA sequence: TGTGCCAGCAGTTTACCGACAGGGGGCAATTCACCCCTCCACTTT.